Included here is one TCR beta chain sequence, with context. Its antigen is not identified. Built from TCR beta cDNA, the libraries had unique molecular identifiers in them. TCRdb re-called the PCR reads with MiXCR, one entry per CDR3 protein. The sample records 600,000 to 750,000 distinct CDR3 sequences, about 60% being singletons. CDR1 is SGHKS and CDR2 is YYEKEE in the germline V gene (reference sequence). This CDR3 is built from 14 residues. V gave up 3 bases and J gave up 4 bases; unmatched junction bases: 4. The sample comes from a study of post-analysis software for immune sequencing data. Across the whole study: Some patients lacked subtype; others had relapsing-remitting, secondary progressive or progressive-relapsing disease. Study-level findings and limits: Normalized Chao1 diversity was significantly reduced in patients versus controls. The five TRBV segments detected at higher frequency in patients than in controls included TRBV5-6, TRBV5-1 and TRBV20-1. Samples from one preparation batch, clustered by F measure, grouped strongly together.

The chain has TRBV5-5 and TRBJ2-5; TRBD1 agrees at 9 bases. This clonotype was obtained from a girl aged 2 to 9 with multiple sclerosis. The sequencing input was blood. The CDR3 reads CASSSGTGLETQYF. The CDR3 coding sequence is TGTGCCAGCAGCTCCGGGACAGGGTTAGAGACCCAGTACTTC.